The rows below give T cell receptor beta chains drawn from one sample of a study of long-term antiretroviral therapy in people with HIV. Assay used: immunoSEQ multiplex PCR; TCRdb lists only in-frame clones, some missing. The sample has under 25,000 clones; roughly three quarters are singletons. The starting material was unsorted PBMCs, obtained 0.5 years before starting antiretroviral therapy. The receptors shown here come from a man between 18 and 29 years old with HIV. Both conserved end residues are part of each CDR3. A D gene is named only where the DNA matches it firmly. Not every row has a clone size; where given, it reads once, few, many or a size class.

cdr3_aa cdr3_nt v_call clone_size j_call d_call
CASSVGTGLSYEQYF TGTGCCAGCAGCGTGGGGACAGGGCTCTCCTACGAGCAGTACTTC TRBV7-7 . TRBJ2-7 TRBD1
CASSETATSEQYF TGTGCCAGCTCAGAGACCGCGACGAGCGAGCAGTACTTC TRBV9 . TRBJ2-7 .
CASSQRDRQDYGYTF TGTGCCAGCAGCCAACGGGACAGGCAAGACTATGGCTACACCTTC TRBV9 . TRBJ1-2 TRBD1
CASSLYPGIQETQYF TGTGCCAGCAGTTTATACCCAGGGATCCAAGAGACCCAGTACTTC TRBV28 . TRBJ2-5 .
CASSQDGASVYNEQFF TGCGCCAGCAGCCAAGATGGGGCATCAGTCTACAATGAGCAGTTCTTC TRBV4-3 . TRBJ2-1 .
CASPKGTGTSWNEQFF TGTGCCAGCCCGAAGGGCACCGGGACTAGCTGGAATGAGCAGTTCTTC TRBV2 . TRBJ2-1 TRBD2
CASSHSRDRGTDTQYF TGTGCCAGCAGCCACTCCCGGGACCGAGGCACAGATACGCAGTATTTT TRBV7-8 . TRBJ2-3 .
CASSYSGINQPQHF TGTGCCAGCAGTTACTCGGGCATTAATCAGCCCCAGCATTTT TRBV6-5 . TRBJ1-5 .
CASSEGWYGYTF TGTGCCAGCAGTGAAGGTTGGTATGGCTACACCTTC TRBV2 . TRBJ1-2 .
CASSQAGFGFSEAFF TGCGCCAGCAGCCAGGCAGGGTTTGGGTTTTCTGAAGCTTTCTTT TRBV4-1 once TRBJ1-1 .
CASSFAELRETQYF TGTGCCAGCAGCTTCGCCGAGCTCAGGGAGACCCAGTACTTC TRBV7-2 . TRBJ2-5 .